This is a list of T cell receptor beta chains from one sample in a study of identical twins. A single record per CDR3 protein comes from TCRdb applying MiXCR to the 5' RACE reads. The data show approximately 530,000 distinct CDR3 sequences, with around 20% seen just once and around 0.47% held by the top ten. These same data were also listed under a study on yellow fever vaccine responses in identical twins.

Specimen: CD4+ T cells sorted from blood. Source of these receptors: a woman aged 18-29 years in good health. Both conserved end residues are part of each CDR3. D genes are given only for firm matches. Size tells how often a clone was seen (once, few, many) or the class of an expanded clone, and some rows leave it out.

D	V	size	J	CDR3	DNA
TRBD2	TRBV5-1	few	TRBJ2-3	CASSQGLATSTDTQYF	TGCGCCAGCAGCCAGGGACTAGCGACTAGCACAGATACGCAGTATTTT
-	TRBV5-5	-	TRBJ2-5	CASSLMASETQYF	TGTGCCAGCAGCTTGATGGCGTCGGAGACCCAGTACTTC
-	TRBV6-6	-	TRBJ2-2	CASSMGSGELFF	TGTGCCAGCAGTATGGGTAGTGGGGAGCTGTTTTTT
TRBD1	TRBV18	few	TRBJ2-1	CASSLGTENEQFF	TGTGCCAGCTCACTTGGGACAGAAAATGAGCAGTTCTTC
-	TRBV2	-	TRBJ2-7	CASRDLVASAEQYF	TGTGCCAGCAGGGACCTGGTAGCCTCGGCCGAGCAGTACTTC
-	TRBV20-1	few	TRBJ1-5	CSARELGPPNQPQHF	TGCAGTGCTAGAGAATTAGGGCCGCCCAATCAGCCCCAGCATTTT
TRBD1	TRBV14	-	TRBJ2-1	CASSQINRGTSEQFF	TGTGCCAGCAGCCAGATCAACAGGGGAACCAGTGAGCAGTTCTTC
-	TRBV7-2	few	TRBJ2-5	CASRNLGTAETQYF	TGTGCCAGCAGAAACCTAGGGACCGCCGAGACCCAGTACTTC
TRBD2	TRBV5-1	-	TRBJ2-5	CASSFAGGQETQYF	TGCGCCAGCAGCTTTGCGGGGGGACAAGAGACCCAGTACTTC
-	TRBV27	-	TRBJ2-1	CASSFLSRGGGGNEQFF	TGTGCCAGCAGTTTTTTATCCAGGGGAGGAGGGGGCAATGAGCAGTTCTTC
TRBD1	TRBV25-1	few	TRBJ2-6	CASRAHRGKKLQITSGANVLTF	TGTGCCAGCAGGGCCCACAGGGGGAAAAAGCTCCAGATAACTTCTGGGGCCAACGTCCTGACTTTC
-	TRBV6-2/TRBV6-3	-	TRBJ1-5	CASSYVSSNQPQHF	TGTGCCAGCAGTTATGTCAGCAGCAATCAGCCCCAGCATTTT
TRBD2	TRBV14	-	TRBJ2-1	CASSQGAGLAGVSNEQFF	TGTGCCAGCAGCCAAGGGGCAGGACTAGCGGGAGTGTCAAATGAGCAGTTCTTC
TRBD2	TRBV5-1	few	TRBJ2-1	CASSTGLAQRDEQFF	TGCGCCAGCAGTACGGGACTAGCCCAGAGGGATGAGCAGTTCTTC
TRBD2	TRBV11-1	-	TRBJ2-2	CASSPASGGATNTGELFF	TGTGCCAGCAGTCCGGCAAGCGGGGGGGCCACGAACACCGGGGAGCTGTTTTTT
-	TRBV20-1	few	TRBJ2-7	CSAREPGGPTYEQYF	TGCAGTGCTAGAGAACCCGGCGGACCTACCTACGAGCAGTACTTC
-	TRBV7-9	few	TRBJ1-1	CASSLVFLQNTEAFF	TGTGCCAGCAGCTTAGTCTTTCTCCAGAACACTGAAGCTTTCTTT
-	TRBV6-5	few	TRBJ1-6	CASSYGRPGLKAHNSPLHF	TGTGCCAGCAGTTACGGACGGCCGGGCCTTAAGGCCCATAATTCACCCCTCCACTTT
TRBD2	TRBV2	-	TRBJ2-5	CASSERLAGGPSKTQYF	TGTGCCAGCAGTGAAAGGCTAGCGGGAGGGCCTTCGAAGACCCAGTACTTC
-	TRBV29-1	-	TRBJ1-1	CSVSTNTEAFF	TGCAGCGTTTCTACGAACACTGAAGCTTTCTTT
TRBD2	TRBV10-3	-	TRBJ2-7	CAISGGGSPYEQYF	TGTGCCATCAGTGGGGGCGGGAGTCCCTACGAGCAGTACTTC
-	TRBV3-1	few	TRBJ2-3	CASSQDLGSTDTQYF	TGTGCCAGCAGCCAAGATCTTGGGTCCACAGATACGCAGTATTTT
-	TRBV12-3/TRBV12-4	many	TRBJ1-1	CASSLGPGTEAFF	TGTGCCAGCAGTTTGGGGCCAGGCACTGAAGCTTTCTTT
TRBD1	TRBV28	-	TRBJ1-5	CASSSRGRPQHF	TGTGCCAGCAGTTCTAGGGGGCGGCCCCAGCATTTT
TRBD1	TRBV12-3/TRBV12-4	-	TRBJ2-2	CASSSGQGSKRNTGELFF	TGTGCCAGCAGTTCGGGACAGGGCTCGAAAAGGAACACCGGGGAGCTGTTTTTT
-	TRBV6-5	-	TRBJ2-1	CASSYSDSNRREQFF	TGTGCCAGCAGTTACTCGGACAGTAACCGCCGTGAGCAGTTCTTC
-	TRBV24-1	few	TRBJ2-1	CATSGPLARHHNEQFF	TGTGCCACCAGTGGCCCCCTAGCCCGGCACCACAATGAGCAGTTCTTC
-	TRBV2	few	TRBJ2-1	CASSAEADEQFF	TGTGCCAGCAGTGCTGAAGCGGATGAGCAGTTCTTC
TRBD2	TRBV20-1	few	TRBJ2-1	CSARIGLAAYNEQFF	TGCAGTGCTAGAATAGGACTAGCGGCTTACAATGAGCAGTTCTTC
-	TRBV6-2/TRBV6-3	few	TRBJ2-1	CASSQYAEQFF	TGTGCCAGCAGTCAATATGCTGAGCAGTTCTTC
-	TRBV6-5	few	TRBJ2-4	CASSYSSPGLYAKNIQYF	TGTGCCAGCAGTTACTCGAGTCCGGGACTCTACGCCAAAAACATTCAGTACTTC
TRBD1	TRBV7-9	-	TRBJ2-7	CASSSTPRGRKTYEQYF	TGTGCCAGCAGTTCTACCCCCAGGGGGCGGAAAACCTACGAGCAGTACTTC
TRBD1	TRBV20-1	-	TRBJ2-7	CSASVRYPGQTTYEQYF	TGCAGTGCTAGCGTCCGGTATCCGGGACAGACGACCTACGAGCAGTACTTC
-	TRBV3-1	-	TRBJ1-6	CASSQPRQNSPLHF	TGTGCCAGCAGCCAACCCAGACAGAATTCACCCCTCCACTTT
TRBD1	TRBV6-2/TRBV6-3	once	TRBJ2-1	CASRLFTGTGAKNEQFF	TGTGCCAGCAGATTGTTCACCGGGACAGGGGCCAAGAATGAGCAGTTCTTC
-	TRBV7-8	few	TRBJ2-2	CASSRGPSGTGELFF	TGTGCCAGCAGCCGGGGGCCCTCCGGGACCGGGGAGCTGTTTTTT
-	TRBV5-6	-	TRBJ1-4	CASSSRRGDPRGEKLFF	TGTGCCAGCAGCTCCCGGAGGGGGGACCCCCGGGGAGAAAAACTGTTTTTT
-	TRBV10-3	-	TRBJ1-1	CAISSKDGAEAFF	TGTGCCATCAGTTCAAAGGACGGGGCTGAAGCTTTCTTT
TRBD2	TRBV14	-	TRBJ2-6	CASSSGLAGEGGANVLTF	TGTGCCAGCAGCTCCGGACTAGCGGGAGAAGGTGGGGCCAACGTCCTGACTTTC
TRBD1	TRBV20-1	few	TRBJ2-7	CSASKPKTGKGWNEQYF	TGCAGTGCTAGCAAACCTAAGACAGGGAAGGGGTGGAACGAGCAGTACTTC
-	TRBV5-5	-	TRBJ2-3	CASRGRDRLHGDTDTQYF	TGTGCCAGCAGGGGTCGGGACCGACTACATGGTGACACAGATACGCAGTATTTT
TRBD2	TRBV3-1	few	TRBJ2-5	CASSNLRGGQETQYF	TGTGCCAGCAGTAATTTGCGGGGGGGGCAAGAGACCCAGTACTTC
TRBD1	TRBV20-1	few	TRBJ2-7	CSARDPAGQGAYEQYF	TGCAGTGCTAGAGATCCCGCGGGACAGGGGGCTTACGAGCAGTACTTC
TRBD2	TRBV20-1	few	TRBJ2-4	CSARDPSGRQLAKNIQYF	TGCAGTGCTAGAGATCCCAGCGGGAGGCAGCTAGCCAAAAACATTCAGTACTTC
TRBD2	TRBV24-1	few	TRBJ2-1	CATSDPGTSGRRTYNEQFF	TGTGCCACCAGTGATCCAGGGACTAGCGGGAGACGGACCTACAATGAGCAGTTCTTC
-	TRBV12-3/TRBV12-4	-	TRBJ2-1	CASSLVLGNEQFF	TGTGCCAGCAGTTTAGTGCTGGGGAATGAGCAGTTCTTC
-	TRBV12-3/TRBV12-4	-	TRBJ1-1	CASSFNRRGTEAFF	TGTGCCAGCAGTTTTAACAGGAGAGGGACTGAAGCTTTCTTT
-	TRBV20-1	few	TRBJ2-3	CSAWESTDTQYF	TGCAGTGCTTGGGAAAGCACAGATACGCAGTATTTT
TRBD1	TRBV6-5	few	TRBJ1-4	CASSYSGQGVEKLFF	TGTGCCAGCAGTTACTCGGGACAGGGAGTTGAAAAACTGTTTTTT
-	TRBV7-9	many	TRBJ1-6	CASSREQFNSPLHF	TGTGCCAGCAGCCGGGAACAGTTTAATTCACCCCTCCACTTT
TRBD1	TRBV15	-	TRBJ2-2	CATRRRQGTGELFF	TGTGCCACCAGACGGAGACAGGGGACCGGGGAGCTGTTTTTT
-	TRBV2	-	TRBJ2-2	CASSERVNTGELFF	TGTGCCAGCAGTGAGCGGGTTAACACCGGGGAGCTGTTTTTT
-	TRBV6-1	-	TRBJ1-5	CASSLGPINQPQHF	TGTGCCAGCAGTCTGGGACCGATCAATCAGCCCCAGCATTTT